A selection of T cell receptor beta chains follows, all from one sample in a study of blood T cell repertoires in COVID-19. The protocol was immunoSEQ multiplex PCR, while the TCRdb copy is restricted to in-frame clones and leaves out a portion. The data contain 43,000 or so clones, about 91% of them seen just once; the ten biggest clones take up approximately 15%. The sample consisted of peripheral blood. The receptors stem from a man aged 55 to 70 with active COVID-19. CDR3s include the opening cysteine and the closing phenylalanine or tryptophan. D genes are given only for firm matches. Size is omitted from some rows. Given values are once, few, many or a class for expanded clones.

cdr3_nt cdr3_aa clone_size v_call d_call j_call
TGTGCCAGCAGTTTAGGGGGGTCCTACGAGCAGTACTTC CASSLGGSYEQYF - TRBV28 - TRBJ2-7
TGTGCCAGCTTCAGCCCAGGGGTCGTTGATAGGGTCAACACTGAAGCTTTCTTT CASFSPGVVDRVNTEAFF - TRBV28 - TRBJ1-1
TGTGCCAGCAGGTCAGGGATCCAGCCCCAGCATTTT CASRSGIQPQHF - TRBV12-3/TRBV12-4 - TRBJ1-5
TGTGCCAGCAGTAGGGACAGCAGGCAGACCCAGTACTTC CASSRDSRQTQYF - TRBV6-5 TRBD1 TRBJ2-5
TGTGCCAGCATGACCGCTAGCGGGAGTTACCACGAGCAGTACTTC CASMTASGSYHEQYF once TRBV2 TRBD2 TRBJ2-7
TGTGCCAGCACCCAGGGGAACTCCTACGAGCAGTACTTC CASTQGNSYEQYF - TRBV6-5 - TRBJ2-7
TGTGCCAGCAGCTTAGGGGCGGGAGACAATGAGCAGTTCTTC CASSLGAGDNEQFF once TRBV11-2 TRBD2 TRBJ2-1
TGTGCCAGCAGCCCCTGGGGGCTAGCGGGGGGCAACAATGAGCAGTTCTTC CASSPWGLAGGNNEQFF - TRBV14 TRBD2 TRBJ2-1
TGTGCCAGCAGCGTACAGGGAACCTCCTACGAGCAGTACTTC CASSVQGTSYEQYF few TRBV5-4 - TRBJ2-7
TGTGCCAGCAGCGGGACAGGGGGGGACTACGAGCAGTACTTC CASSGTGGDYEQYF - TRBV9 TRBD1 TRBJ2-7
TGCAGCGTTGACGACAGGGGAGGCTACACCTTC CSVDDRGGYTF few TRBV29-1 TRBD1 TRBJ1-2
TGTGCCAGCAGTGGATCAAGGGGTATTAATGAAAAACTGTTTTTT CASSGSRGINEKLFF - TRBV6-6 - TRBJ1-4
TGTGCCAGCAGCCAAGAAGCAGGACAGTTTATAAATACGCAGTATTTT CASSQEAGQFINTQYF - TRBV4-2 - TRBJ2-3
TGTGCCAGCAGCTTTCCGGGACAGGGAATTGAAAAACTGTTTTTT CASSFPGQGIEKLFF - TRBV5-4 TRBD1 TRBJ1-4
TGCGCCAGCCGTTCTAGCGGGGGACATACGCAGTATTTT CASRSSGGHTQYF - TRBV4-1 TRBD2 TRBJ2-3
TGTGCCAGTAGTATCCAAGACTCAGTAAACACTGAAGCTTTCTTT CASSIQDSVNTEAFF once TRBV19 - TRBJ1-1